Listed below are T cell receptor beta chains from one sample, sequenced in a study of cytomegalovirus exposure and HLA in healthy donors. TCRdb's copy holds only in-frame clones and misses some; the assay was immunoSEQ multiplex PCR. The sample contains 120,000 to 150,000 clones, roughly 79% of which appear only once. Sequences were obtained from PBMCs. These TCRs come from a woman aged 40 to 49 in good health and CMV-seronegative. CDR3s include the opening cysteine and the closing phenylalanine or tryptophan. The D gene is left open where the match is weak. The size entry is marked missing in some rows and otherwise reads once, few, many or a size class.

CAGGGVPYNEQFF	TGTGCAGGGGGAGGGGTCCCCTACAATGAGCAGTTCTTC	.	.	TRBV7-9	TRBJ2-1
CASRTPGLPADTQYF	TGTGCCAGCAGAACGCCGGGACTTCCGGCGGATACGCAGTATTTT	.	.	TRBV11-2	TRBJ2-3
CASTSAGGTDTQYF	TGTGCCAGCACCTCTGCGGGAGGCACAGATACGCAGTATTTT	.	TRBD2	TRBV14	TRBJ2-3
CASSSLTDRGEAFF	TGTGCCAGCAGCTCTTTAACGGACAGGGGGGAAGCTTTCTTT	.	TRBD1	TRBV5-4	TRBJ1-1
CASSQGLGTSGDTGELFF	TGCGCCAGCAGCCAAGGACTAGGGACTAGCGGAGACACCGGGGAGCTGTTTTTT	few	TRBD2	TRBV4-3	TRBJ2-2
CASSGDRDRYLSYEQYF	TGTGCCAGCAGTGGTGACCGGGACAGATATCTCTCCTACGAGCAGTACTTC	.	TRBD1	TRBV25-1	TRBJ2-7
CASRGHGNSNQPQHF	TGTGCCAGCAGGGGACACGGAAATAGCAATCAGCCCCAGCATTTT	.	.	TRBV6-6	TRBJ1-5
CASSLSFPGQGAYGYTF	TGTGCCAGCAGTTTATCGTTTCCGGGACAGGGGGCCTATGGCTACACCTTC	.	TRBD1	TRBV27	TRBJ1-2
CASSPYSTEAFF	TGTGCCAGCAGTCCCTACAGCACTGAAGCTTTCTTT	.	.	TRBV28	TRBJ1-1
CASSSPRGGFTEAFF	TGTGCCAGCAGTTCTCCTCGGGGTGGCTTCACTGAAGCTTTCTTT	.	.	TRBV27	TRBJ1-1
CASSTTKYEQYF	TGTGCCAGCAGCACCACAAAATACGAGCAGTACTTC	.	.	TRBV7-9	TRBJ2-7
CASSQDLQGASYEQYF	TGTGCCAGCAGCCAAGATCTCCAGGGGGCCTCCTACGAGCAGTACTTC	.	TRBD1	TRBV14	TRBJ2-7
CSVEDRHNYGYTF	TGCAGCGTTGAAGACAGGCATAACTATGGCTACACCTTC	.	.	TRBV29-1	TRBJ1-2
CAWDLAGGHGEQFF	TGTGCCTGGGACTTAGCGGGAGGTCACGGCGAGCAGTTCTTC	.	TRBD2	TRBV30	TRBJ2-1
CASSMIAQETQYF	TGTGCCAGTAGTATGATAGCCCAAGAGACCCAGTACTTC	.	.	TRBV19	TRBJ2-5
CASKRGGTNTDTQYF	TGTGCCAGTAAACGGGGCGGGACGAACACAGATACGCAGTATTTT	.	.	TRBV19	TRBJ2-3
CASRWGTSGYTDTQYF	TGCGCCAGCAGGTGGGGGACTAGCGGTTACACAGATACGCAGTATTTT	.	TRBD2	TRBV5-1	TRBJ2-3
CASSPVGGPYTEAFF	TGTGCCAGCTCACCCGTCGGGGGGCCTTACACTGAAGCTTTCTTT	.	.	TRBV18	TRBJ1-1
CASSRTGNRGQPQHF	TGTGCCAGCAGTCGGACAGGTAATCGAGGTCAGCCCCAGCATTTT	once	TRBD1	TRBV11-2	TRBJ1-5
CASSLWTGGTGELFF	TGTGCCAGCAGCTTATGGACAGGGGGCACCGGGGAGCTGTTTTTT	.	TRBD1	TRBV7-3	TRBJ2-2
CASSHGGDQPQHF	TGTGCCAGCAGCCACGGGGGGGATCAGCCCCAGCATTTT	.	.	TRBV7-8	TRBJ1-5
CASSRLRGVPSTDTQYF	TGTGCCAGCAGCCGGCTTCGGGGGGTACCTAGCACAGATACGCAGTATTTT	.	TRBD2	TRBV7-8	TRBJ2-3
CSVDSETYAEAFF	TGCAGCGTTGACAGCGAAACCTACGCTGAAGCTTTCTTT	.	.	TRBV29-1	TRBJ1-1
CASSLYGGTTYNEQFF	TGTGCCAGCAGTTTATATGGGGGCACTACCTACAATGAGCAGTTCTTC	.	.	TRBV27	TRBJ2-1
CASSELTSGRGTSGANVLTF	TGCGCCAGCAGTGAGTTGACTAGCGGGAGGGGTACCTCTGGGGCCAACGTCCTGACTTTC	.	TRBD2	TRBV10-2	TRBJ2-6
CASSFTPDTQYF	TGTGCCAGCAGCTTTACTCCAGATACGCAGTATTTT	.	.	TRBV9	TRBJ2-3
CASSLSGSSYNEQFF	TGTGCCAGCAGCTTAAGCGGGAGCTCCTACAATGAGCAGTTCTTC	.	TRBD2	TRBV11-3	TRBJ2-1
CASRSGGDYGYTF	TGTGCCAGCAGATCAGGGGGCGACTATGGCTACACCTTC	.	TRBD1	TRBV5-4	TRBJ1-2
CASSDWASLYNEQFF	TGTGCCAGCAGTGACTGGGCTAGCCTCTACAATGAGCAGTTCTTC	.	.	TRBV6-4	TRBJ2-1
CASSTAYYSNQPQHF	TGTGCCAGTAGTACGGCATACTATAGCAATCAGCCCCAGCATTTT	.	.	TRBV19	TRBJ1-5
CASSIGEGNTIYF	TGTGCCAGCAGCATCGGGGAAGGAAACACCATATATTTT	.	.	TRBV7-9	TRBJ1-3
CASASGLYNEQFF	TGTGCCAGCGCTAGCGGGCTTTACAATGAGCAGTTCTTC	.	TRBD2	TRBV6-4	TRBJ2-1
CASTGLGVGDEQYF	TGTGCCAGCACTGGCCTGGGAGTAGGTGACGAGCAGTACTTC	.	.	TRBV2	TRBJ2-7
CSAQGSYGYTF	TGCAGTGCCCAGGGTTCCTATGGCTACACCTTC	once	.	TRBV20-1	TRBJ1-2
CASSLAGTGGAYGYTF	TGTGCCAGCAGCTTAGCGGGTACAGGGGGCGCCTATGGCTACACCTTC	.	TRBD1	TRBV7-9	TRBJ1-2
CASNAGTSGYRLYEQYF	TGTGCCAGCAACGCCGGGACTAGCGGATACCGACTTTACGAGCAGTACTTC	.	TRBD2	TRBV7-9	TRBJ2-7
CAITLDYPPDTQYF	TGTGCCATCACATTGGACTATCCCCCGGATACGCAGTATTTT	.	.	TRBV10-3	TRBJ2-3
CASSPIGRGPAEQYF	TGTGCCAGCAGTCCTATAGGCAGGGGGCCAGCCGAGCAGTACTTC	.	TRBD1	TRBV28	TRBJ2-7
CASSLGTATEAFF	TGTGCCAGCAGCTTGGGGACAGCCACTGAAGCTTTCTTT	.	.	TRBV5-8	TRBJ1-1
CATSRDPGQGHTEAFF	TGTGCCACCAGCAGGGATCCGGGACAGGGGCACACTGAAGCTTTCTTT	.	TRBD1	TRBV15	TRBJ1-1
CASSILAGLYNEQFF	TGTGCCAGTAGTATACTAGCGGGCCTCTACAATGAGCAGTTCTTC	.	TRBD2	TRBV19	TRBJ2-1
CASSLIWGAQETQYF	TGTGCCAGCAGCTTAATATGGGGAGCCCAAGAGACCCAGTACTTC	.	.	TRBV7-3	TRBJ2-5
CASSYTASGVEQFF	TGCGCCAGCAGCTACACAGCTAGCGGGGTTGAGCAGTTCTTC	.	TRBD2	TRBV7-3	TRBJ2-1
CASSLEEGQGGQPQHF	TGTGCCAGCAGCTTAGAGGAGGGACAGGGCGGCCAGCCCCAGCATTTT	.	TRBD1	TRBV7-9	TRBJ1-5
CATSSGGTGSGETQYF	TGTGCCACCAGCAGTGGCGGGACAGGGAGTGGAGAGACCCAGTACTTC	.	TRBD1	TRBV15	TRBJ2-5
CAWSVRATSGPFEQYF	TGTGCCTGGAGTGTACGAGCGACTAGCGGGCCCTTCGAGCAGTACTTC	.	TRBD2	TRBV30	TRBJ2-7
CASSPKQGFQETQYF	TGTGCCAGCAGCCCCAAACAGGGTTTCCAAGAGACCCAGTACTTC	.	.	TRBV13	TRBJ2-5
CASSHTGGYEQYF	TGTGCCAGCAGCCACACAGGGGGCTACGAGCAGTACTTC	.	TRBD1	TRBV7-3	TRBJ2-7
CASSPTGAGYTF	TGTGCCAGCAGTCCAACAGGGGCCGGCTACACCTTC	.	TRBD1	TRBV28	TRBJ1-2
CASLPQGGGYTF	TGTGCCAGCCTCCCACAGGGTGGTGGCTACACCTTC	.	.	TRBV2	TRBJ1-2
CAIQEAGGPMLYEQYF	TGTGCCATCCAGGAGGCGGGAGGACCCATGCTGTACGAGCAGTACTTC	.	TRBD2	TRBV28	TRBJ2-7
CASSESRFEATTGELFF	TGCGCCAGCAGTGAGTCAAGGTTCGAGGCAACCACCGGGGAGCTGTTTTTT	.	.	TRBV10-2	TRBJ2-2
CASNPIMSSYNEQFF	TGTGCCAGTAACCCTATCATGAGCTCCTACAATGAGCAGTTCTTC	.	.	TRBV6-6	TRBJ2-1